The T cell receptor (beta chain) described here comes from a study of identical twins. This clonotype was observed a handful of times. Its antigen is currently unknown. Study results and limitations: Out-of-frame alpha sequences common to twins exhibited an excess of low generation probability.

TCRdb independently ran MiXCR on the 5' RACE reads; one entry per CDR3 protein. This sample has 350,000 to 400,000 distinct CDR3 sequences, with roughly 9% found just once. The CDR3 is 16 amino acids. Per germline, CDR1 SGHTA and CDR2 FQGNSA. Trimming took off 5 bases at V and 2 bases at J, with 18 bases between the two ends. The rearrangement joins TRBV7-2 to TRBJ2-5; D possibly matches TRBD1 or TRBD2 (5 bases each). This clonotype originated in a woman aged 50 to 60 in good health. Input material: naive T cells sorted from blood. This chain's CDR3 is CASSLPPVWGQETQYF. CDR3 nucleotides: TGTGCCAGCAGCCTCCCTCCCGTCTGGGGGCAAGAGACCCAGTACTTC. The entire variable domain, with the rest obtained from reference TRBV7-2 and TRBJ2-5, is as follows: GAGVSQSPSNKVTEKGKDVELRCDPISGHTALYWYRQSLGQGLEFLIYFQGNSAPDKSGLPSDRFSAERTGGSVSTLTIQRTQQEDSAVYLCASSLPPVWGQETQYFGPGTRLLVL.